Only one count was recorded for the clone carrying this T cell receptor (beta chain). No antigen is known for it. This entry belongs to a study of identical twins. Whole-study results and caveats: Findings came from cross-sectional statistics, without long-term follow-up of donors. Analyses of zero insertions could be partly confounded by invariant MAIT and iNKT cells. Models, which agreed with sharing between unrelated individuals, nonetheless underestimated the out-of-frame TCR alpha sharing seen in monozygotic twins.

The junction had 11 bases not matched to a gene; V was cut back by 4 bases and J by 6 bases. The CDR3 consists of 16 residues. Germline V gene data show CDR1 as LGHDT and CDR2 as YNNKEL (reference sequence). Each cDNA held unique molecular identifiers, and template switching gave it a universal primer site. One entry per CDR3 protein results from TCRdb running MiXCR on the 5' RACE reads. The sample has 1.5 million to 2 million distinct CDR3 sequences, about 32% seen once; the top ten hold 0.25% to 0.3%. This sequence joins TRBV3-1 and TRBJ2-7; 11 bases line up with TRBD2. The sequenced material came from cord blood. This TCR was sampled from a newborn girl in good health. CDR3 protein: CASSPAGTSGTIEQYF. As DNA, the CDR3 is TGTGCCAGCAGCCCAGCCGGGACTAGCGGTACAATCGAGCAGTACTTC.